A single sample gave rise to the 10 T cell receptor beta chains below, sequenced in a study of CD8+ T cells in alopecia areata. Sequencing used cDNA as its template, made by extracting RNA and reverse transcribing it. The data were produced by immunoSEQ multiplex PCR, yet TCRdb's version contains in-frame clones alone and is incomplete. The sample includes some 150,000 clones, 50% to 75% of them seen just once. The treatment denotes: oral pan-JAK inhibitor, 5-10 mg twice daily. The sequences come from CD4+ T cells sorted from blood, collected between weeks 55 and 65, from a patient treated with tofacitinib. These receptors were taken from a human donor with alopecia areata.

In this sample, this clone turned up a few times. Additional DNA sequences in this sample encode the identical CDR3. This chain joins TRBV20-1 and TRBJ1-2; no reliable D call. Trimming took off 3 bases at V and 5 bases at J, with 7 bases between the two ends. The CDR3 contains 11 residues. Germline-derived CDR1 and CDR2 are DFQATT and SNEGSKA (reference sequence). The CDR3 coding sequence is TGCAGTGCTAGCGATGGGTATGGCTACACCTTC. It encodes CSASDGYGYTF.

DNA for the CDR3: TGTGCCAGCACGGGTGGGTCCAAAAACATTCAGTACTTC. Translating gives CASTGGSKNIQYF. The chain has TRBV6-5 and TRBJ2-4, with D hard to call. The germline gives CDR1 MNHEY, CDR2 SVGAGI. V was shortened by 7 bases and J by 2 bases, with 9 bases between the two germline ends. The CDR3 consists of 13 residues.

J is TRBJ2-7 and V is TRBV25-1; 7 nucleotides match TRBD1. The germline V gene has CDR1 MGHDK and CDR2 SYGVNS. Germline trimming cut 0 bases from V and 2 bases from J; bases unmatched to any gene: 4. The CDR3 runs 15 residues. CDR3 coding DNA: TGTGCCAGCAGTGAATACCCGGGACAGACCTACGAGCAGTACTTC. Amino acid sequence: CASSEYPGQTYEQYF.

This clone has only a few counts. The rearrangement joins TRBV5-1 to TRBJ2-7; maybe TRBD1 (5 bases). The V gene's germline CDR1 is SGHRS and CDR2 YFSETQ. V lost 4 bases, J lost 4 bases, and 18 bases lay in between. The CDR3 sequence is 15 residues long. The CDR3 region has the DNA TGCGCCAGCAGCGACGATTCGACAGCCTTATACGAGCAGTACTTC. Translation gives CASSDDSTALYEQYF.

This clone was found a few times. The chain is built from TRBV7-2 and TRBJ2-2, with D unresolved. The CDR3 runs to 15 residues. CDR1 and CDR2 from the germline V gene are SGHTA and FQGNSA. Trimming cost V 6 bases and J 6 bases, with 17 bases left between them. The CDR3 reads CASSFGPTASGELFF. The CDR3 nucleotides read TGTGCCAGCAGTTTTGGTCCTACCGCATCCGGGGAGCTGTTTTTT.

This chain uses TRBV2 with TRBJ2-3; D may be TRBD2 (6 bases). Trimming removed 6 bases from V and 2 bases from J, with 12 bases in between. This CDR3 has 14 residues. Germline values: CDR1 SNHLY, CDR2 FYNNEI. The CDR3 sequence: CASRGGLTTDTQYF. Here the CDR3 DNA reads TGTGCCAGCAGGGGGGGACTTACCACAGATACGCAGTATTTT.

The gene calls are TRBV29-1 and TRBJ2-7; D might be TRBD2 (6 bases). Trimming shortened V by 5 bases and J by 0 bases, and 14 bases separated the two germline ends. CDR3 length: 14 residues. The germline V gene encodes CDR1 SQVTM and CDR2 ANQGSEA. In DNA, the CDR3 is TGCAGCGTTCCTGGCGGGGATAGCTCCTACGAGCAGTACTTC. Translating it yields CSVPGGDSSYEQYF.

This chain uses TRBV5-1 with TRBJ2-7; TRBD1 might be the D (6 bases). The CDR3 has 17 amino acids. The V end lost 0 bases, the J end lost 0 bases, and 16 bases lay between the germline ends. Germline CDR1 SGHRS, CDR2 YFSETQ. CDR3 nucleotides: TGCGCCAGCAGCTTGGCCTTTACGGGGACACACTCCTACGAGCAGTACTTC. Translating gives CASSLAFTGTHSYEQYF. Full variable domain (remainder filled in from reference TRBV5-1 and TRBJ2-7): KAGVTQTPRYLIKTRGQQVTLSCSPISGHRSVSWYQQTPGQGLQFLFEYFSETQRNKGNFPGRFSGRQFSNSRSEMNVSTLELGDSALYLCASSLAFTGTHSYEQYFGPGTRLTVT.

The chain couples TRBV7-2 to TRBJ2-3; 8 bases line up with TRBD2. This CDR3 comprises 15 residues. Trimming at V came to 1 base and at J to 7 bases, leaving 7 bases not matched to a gene. Looked up from germline, CDR1 is SGHTA and CDR2 is FQGNSA. The CDR3 spells CASSLGGGGPNTQYF. CDR3 bases: TGTGCCAGCAGCTTAGGAGGCGGGGGGCCAAATACGCAGTATTTT.

This clone was detected only a few times. The rearrangement links TRBV10-3 to TRBJ2-1; no clear D. Trimming shortened V by 8 bases and J by 6 bases, and 11 bases separated the two germline ends. The germline CDR1 and CDR2 sequences are ENHRY and SYGVKD. This CDR3 is built from 12 residues. This CDR3 reads CAIGPLGNEQFF. The CDR3 DNA reads TGTGCCATCGGGCCCCTAGGCAATGAGCAGTTCTTC.